This paragraph covers one TCR beta chain sequence. Its antigen is not known. TCR beta libraries used around 2 micrograms of DNA from cryopreserved PBMCs. These data are taken from a study of cytotoxic CD8 clonotypes in ibrutinib-treated CLL. Libraries were prepared by immunoSEQ multiplex PCR; TCRdb keeps only in-frame clonotypes and omits some of them. The data show approximately 74,000 clones, around 81% seen once. Whole-study results and caveats: Rising at ibrutinib response, clonality subsequently fell back toward baseline at progression.

Germline CDR1 and CDR2: LGHNA and YNFKEQ. The length of the CDR3 is 14 residues. V gave up 2 bases and J gave up 2 bases, with 8 bases separating them. This specimen consisted of PBMCs, obtained at disease progression, from a patient treated with ibrutinib. The gene calls are TRBV4-2 and TRBJ2-3; D is undetermined. The receptor comes from a human donor with chronic lymphocytic leukemia. DNA for the CDR3: TGTGCCAGCAGCCAAAGCCACCTCACAGATACGCAGTATTTT. It translates to CASSQSHLTDTQYF.